Described below is a single T cell receptor beta chain sequence and its context. This entry comes from a study of blood T cell repertoires in COVID-19. As for the study in general: The analysed material was cDNA or gDNA that came from T cells, B-cell-depleted T cells, or PBMCs.

The ends were cut back, 4 bases at V and 7 bases at J, with 5 bases in the middle. This CDR3 is 11 amino acids long. Germline loops: CDR1 SGHTA, CDR2 FQGNSA. Assay: immunoSEQ multiplex PCR; the TCRdb copy retains only in-frame clones and omits some. The table lists 320,000 or so clones, about nine tenths of them singletons, with 4.5% to 5.5% in the top ten. The chain has TRBV7-2 and TRBJ2-1; D is ambiguous. The receptor comes from a man in his 60s who had recovered from COVID-19. Sequencing input: PBMCs or T cells enriched from blood (not recorded which). As DNA, the CDR3 is TGTGCCAGCAGCTACCTAAATGAGCAGTTCTTC. Protein sequence: CASSYLNEQFF.